These 6 T cell receptor beta chains originate from one sample sequenced in a study of PD-1 blockade in classical Hodgkin lymphoma. Every patient experienced relapse after autologous stem cell transplantation, and brentuximab vedotin exposure varied. Clones were sequenced by immunoSEQ multiplex PCR, and TCRdb holds only the in-frame ones, with some missing. Among 130,000 to 150,000 clones, nearly 80% were seen once, and the ten largest hold 7.5% to 9.5%. This specimen was peripheral blood mononuclear cells (PBMCs), taken before the second cycle of nivolumab. Receptors were obtained from a human donor with classical Hodgkin lymphoma.

The rearrangement links TRBV18 to TRBJ1-5; the D is unclear. The CDR3 length is 15 residues. CDR1 is KGHSH and CDR2 is LQKENI in the germline V gene. With 2 bases removed from V and 1 base from J, the gap between germline ends came to 9 bases. The CDR3 protein is CASSPSHTSNQPQHF. The CDR3 nucleotides read TGTGCCAGCTCACCATCGCACACAAGCAATCAGCCCCAGCATTTT.

The chain combines TRBV7-6 with TRBJ2-7; 12 nucleotides align to TRBD2. Germline assignment: CDR1 SGHVS and CDR2 FNYEAQ. V trimming: 5 bases; J trimming: 7 bases; junction bases outside the gene matches: 12. The CDR3 is 16 amino acids. CDR3 in amino acids: CASSPSLAGGLGEQYF. CDR3 in DNA: TGTGCCAGCAGCCCCTCACTAGCGGGAGGTCTCGGGGAGCAGTACTTC. The variable domain in full, completed from reference TRBV7-6 and TRBJ2-7, reads GAGVSQSPRYKVTKRGQDVALRCDPISGHVSLYWYRQALGQGPEFLTYFNYEAQQDKSGLPNDRFSAERPEGSISTLTIQRTEQRDSAMYRCASSPSLAGGLGEQYFGPGTRLTVT.

The rearrangement joins TRBV11-2 to TRBJ1-2, with D unresolved. The CDR3 sequence is 15 residues long. Germline CDR1 and CDR2: SGHAT and FQNNGV. V was trimmed by 0 bases and J by 4 bases, leaving 12 bases between them. The DNA of the CDR3 is TGTGCCAGCAGCTTAGATCGTGCAGTTGCCTATGGCTACACCTTC. Its translation: CASSLDRAVAYGYTF.

This clone appeared a few times. The rearrangement joins TRBV4-3 to TRBJ2-1; no firm D call. Germline CDR1 reads LGHNA; CDR2 reads YSLEER. CDR3 length: 17 residues. The ends were cut back, 3 bases at V and 5 bases at J, with 20 bases in the middle. The CDR3 is CASSQRSGALFDNEQFF. The CDR3 DNA reads TGCGCCAGCAGCCAGCGCTCAGGTGCCCTCTTTGACAATGAGCAGTTCTTC.

This chain links TRBV5-1 with TRBJ2-5; 12 bases agree with TRBD2. The ends lost 5 bases at V and 5 bases at J; junction bases unmatched: 7. This CDR3 has 15 residues. The germline V gene encodes CDR1 SGHRS and CDR2 YFSETQ. The CDR3 bases are TGCGCCAGCAGGCCCCTAGCGGGGGGGCGGGAGACCCAGTACTTC. Its protein product is CASRPLAGGRETQYF.

A word on this clone: The sample carries other DNA sequences with the same CDR3. The chain is built from TRBV7-9 and TRBJ1-1; D is undetermined. V lost 5 bases and J lost 1, with 8 bases in between. Germline loops: CDR1 SEHNR, CDR2 FQNEAQ (reference sequence). The CDR3 consists of 13 residues. For the CDR3, the DNA is TGTGCCAGCAGCCTCCGGGAGAACACTGAAGCTTTCTTT. Translation gives CASSLRENTEAFF.